This T cell receptor (beta chain) was captured in a study of T cell repertoires in cytomegalovirus infection. At the level of the study: CMV epitopes, recently identified HLA-C-restricted and well-studied HLA-B-restricted, were used. Public signatures in TCR beta pointed to CMV infection and matching HLA type.

General observations from the study: Carriage of CMV together with the relevant HLA was identifiable through cumulative public TCR beta family frequency. CMV-specific TCR beta clonotypes restricted by HLA-C were the ones dominating the ex vivo response.

In germline, CDR1 is DFQATT, CDR2 SNEGSKA (reference sequence). V was clipped by 6 bases and J by 5 bases; unmatched bases: 3. The CDR3 totals 13 residues. TCRdb recomputed calls from the reads with MiXCR, one row per CDR3 protein. The data show hundreds of thousands of distinct CDR3 sequences, less than 40% seen once. A single count supports this clonotype. Its specificity is unknown. The chain couples TRBV20-1 to TRBJ2-7; TRBD2 matches 14 bases. This specimen was cultured CD8+ T cells from PBMCs, taken from culture after CMV antigen stimulation. This TCR was recovered from a human donor in good health (CMV status not recorded). Some clones in this sample may be carry-over from other donors' samples. CDR3 residues: CSARLAGGHEQYF. The CDR3 bases are TGCAGTGCGAGACTAGCGGGGGGGCACGAGCAGTACTTC.